The present T cell receptor (beta chain) was sequenced within a study of tumor-infiltrating lymphocytes in primary liver carcinoma. Study-wide findings and caveats: A significantly higher top-250-clone fraction was recorded for tumors than for blood (p = 0.039).

A note on this clonotype: Its cognate antigen is unknown. Relative to the germline gene, one junction end is altered; a read error may explain this.

A primer in the constant region served to generate TCR beta cDNA from approximately 500 ng of total RNA. ARM-PCR, slightly modified, supplied the TCR beta libraries through three nested multiplex PCR rounds. PCR rounds one and two used TRBV1-TRBV30 forward primers with a C-beta reverse primer for 10 cycles each. TCRdb redid the calling of the multiplex PCR reads with MiXCR, one entry per CDR3 protein. The sample holds about 64,000 distinct CDR3 sequences, over 60% seen once. It was from roughly 20-30 mg of unsorted bulk tissue that RNA and DNA were co-extracted. With chronic HBV infection, the patients were also treatment-naive. Per germline, CDR1 SQVTM and CDR2 ANQGSEA. The CDR3 covers 13 residues.

Sequences were obtained from liver tumor tissue from sampling region 4. Stated subset: tumor region T4, right-lateral pole. This TCR was sampled from a man aged 40-49 years with primary liver carcinoma and hepatitis B virus infection. The chain has TRBV29-1 and TRBJ2-7, with 7 bases matching TRBD1. The DNA of the CDR3 is TGCAGCGTTGAAGTGACAGGGTCCTATGACCAGTATTTC. This codes for CSVEVTGSYDQYF.